The rows below give T cell receptor beta chains drawn from one sample of a study of blood T cells in healthy people across ages. MiXCR, applied by TCRdb to the 5' RACE reads, yields one record per CDR3 protein. The sample includes roughly 720,000 distinct CDR3 sequences, roughly 50% seen only once; the top ten take about 42%. Input material: blood. These receptors all stem from a man older than 75 in good health. CDR3s include the opening cysteine and the closing phenylalanine or tryptophan.

v_gene: TRBV5-5
j_gene: TRBJ2-3
CDR3aa: CATGGLGGRYAYF

v_gene: TRBV6-6
j_gene: TRBJ2-7
CDR3aa: CASSYSQGRTYEQYF

v_gene: TRBV10-2
j_gene: TRBJ1-2
CDR3aa: CASSEFGANGYTF

v_gene: TRBV27
j_gene: TRBJ1-6
CDR3aa: CASSMKPGTGEGGWFYNSPLHF

v_gene: TRBV29-1
j_gene: TRBJ2-5
CDR3aa: CTPGATCQETQYF

v_gene: TRBV4-1
j_gene: TRBJ2-7
CDR3aa: CASSQVSGIREQYF

v_gene: TRBV20-1
j_gene: TRBJ2-7
CDR3aa: CSALGRRDNSEQYF

v_gene: TRBV11-2
j_gene: TRBJ2-7
CDR3aa: CASSLERGNYEQYF

v_gene: TRBV15
j_gene: TRBJ2-7
CDR3aa: CATSRGPISEQYF

v_gene: TRBV4-2
j_gene: TRBJ2-1
CDR3aa: CASRRTKDYNEQFF

v_gene: TRBV9
j_gene: TRBJ1-2
CDR3aa: CASSSRANYGYTF

v_gene: TRBV5-1
j_gene: -
CDR3aa: CASSPSGDSYNEQYF

v_gene: TRBV24-1
j_gene: TRBJ2-1
CDR3aa: CATSDFGERFF

v_gene: TRBV29-1
j_gene: TRBJ2-1
CDR3aa: CSVPGSPYNEQFF

v_gene: TRBV28
j_gene: TRBJ2-1
CDR3aa: CASSYLAGGEYNEQFF

v_gene: TRBV12-3/TRBV12-4
j_gene: TRBJ2-7
CDR3aa: CASSPRDKSYEQYF

v_gene: TRBV2
j_gene: TRBJ1-6
CDR3aa: CTSHPPGDSPLHF

v_gene: TRBV10-3
j_gene: TRBJ1-1
CDR3aa: CAISEPYDRGTEAFF

v_gene: TRBV29-1
j_gene: TRBJ2-3
CDR3aa: CSVGGINGGDTQYF

v_gene: TRBV20-1
j_gene: TRBJ2-1
CDR3aa: CSAPFEGSYNEQFF

v_gene: TRBV18
j_gene: TRBJ2-7
CDR3aa: CAGSPQRDTYEQYF

v_gene: TRBV5-1
j_gene: TRBJ2-1
CDR3aa: CASSLSSGWYNEQFF

v_gene: TRBV27
j_gene: TRBJ2-5
CDR3aa: CATRLAGGLSGEQYF